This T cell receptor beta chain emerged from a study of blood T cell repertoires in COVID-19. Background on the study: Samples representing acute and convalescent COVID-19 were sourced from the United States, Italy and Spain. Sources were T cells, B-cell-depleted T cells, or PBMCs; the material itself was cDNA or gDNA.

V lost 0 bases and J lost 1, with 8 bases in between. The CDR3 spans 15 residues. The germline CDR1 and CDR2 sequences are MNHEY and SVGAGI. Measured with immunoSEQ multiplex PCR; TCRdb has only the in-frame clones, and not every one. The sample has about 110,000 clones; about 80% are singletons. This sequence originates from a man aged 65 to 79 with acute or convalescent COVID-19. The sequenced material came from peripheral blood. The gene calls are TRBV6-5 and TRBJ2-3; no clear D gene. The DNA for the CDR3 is TGTGCCAGCAGTTACTCGTTGGGCCGCACAGATACGCAGTATTTT. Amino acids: CASSYSLGRTDTQYF.